A single sample is the source of the 10 T cell receptor beta chains below, sequenced in a study of T-cell memory formation after mild COVID-19. TCRdb re-analysed the 5' RACE reads in MiXCR, keeping a single row per CDR3 protein. The profile shows about 430,000 distinct CDR3 sequences, roughly 17% of them singletons. The specimen was PBMCs or a T cell subset sorted from them (not recorded which). The receptors come from a man aged 18 to 30 who had mild COVID-19 (a few samples of this study predate the infection). Cell type and time point are not known.

The chain joins TRBV6-2 or TRBV6-3 to TRBJ1-1; weak D call: TRBD1 (5 bases). V was pared by 0 bases and J by 6 bases, with 8 bases between. The CDR3 covers 13 residues. Germline CDR1 MNHEY, CDR2 SVGEGT. CDR3: CASSYSAGPEAFF. In DNA, the CDR3 is TGTGCCAGCAGTTACTCGGCAGGGCCTGAAGCTTTCTTT.

CDR3 in DNA: TGTGCCATCAGTGGGGGGACGATAGCCAAAAACATTCAGTACTTC. Its translation is CAISGGTIAKNIQYF. The J gene is TRBJ2-4, the V gene TRBV10-3; TRBD1 or TRBD2 may be the D gene (5 bases each). Germline-derived CDR1 and CDR2 are ENHRY and SYGVKD. V lost 4 bases and J lost 0, with 10 bases in between. The CDR3 is 15 amino acids.

In its sample, this clonotype was seen a few times. J is TRBJ1-1 and V is TRBV9; D is perhaps TRBD1 (5 bases). CDR3 length: 14 amino acids. The germline gives CDR1 SGDLS, CDR2 YYNGEE. Trimming removed 5 bases from V and 3 bases from J, with 14 bases in between. The CDR3, as DNA: TGTGCCAGCAGGGTGGGACCCCAAGACACTGAAGCTTTCTTT. Its translation is CASRVGPQDTEAFF.

In this sample, this clonotype turned up a few times. V usage is TRBV4-1 and J usage is TRBJ2-1, with 10 bases fitting TRBD1. This CDR3 has 16 residues. The germline gives CDR1 MGHRA, CDR2 YSYEKL. J gave up 8 bases and V 7 bases, and 14 bases lay outside the gene matches. This CDR3 is CASTPEVGTGDYEQFF. CDR3 bases: TGCGCCAGCACCCCTGAAGTTGGGACAGGGGATTATGAGCAGTTCTTC.

This clonotype appeared a few times. This sequence joins TRBV3-1 and TRBJ2-2, with D possibly matching TRBD2 (7 bases). V lost 8 bases, J lost 7 bases, and 20 bases lay in between. Germline lookup yields CDR1 LGHDT and CDR2 YNNKEL (reference sequence). This CDR3 spans 15 amino acids. The CDR3 reads CASGGGRAYGGELFF. The CDR3 DNA reads as TGTGCCAGCGGCGGGGGCAGGGCCTATGGCGGGGAGCTGTTTTTT.

This clonotype has a handful of counts. The rearrangement uses TRBV5-4 and TRBJ1-1, with D possibly being TRBD1 (6 bases). CDR1 SGHNT and CDR2 YYREEE come from the germline V gene (reference sequence). The CDR3 sequence is 13 residues long. V lost 2 bases and J 6 bases, leaving 11 bases between the germline ends. CDR3 in DNA: TGTGCCAGCAGCTTTAACAGGGAACCTGAAGCTTTCTTT. Translated, it gives CASSFNREPEAFF.

This clonotype turned up a few times. The genes are TRBV3-1 and TRBJ2-2, with TRBD2 as a possible D gene (6 bases). This CDR3 has 15 amino acids. Trimming removed 11 bases from V and 0 bases from J, with 16 bases in between. The germline CDR1 and CDR2 sequences are LGHDT and YNNKEL (reference sequence). The CDR3 DNA is TGTGCCGCTTCTGATAGGGAGGCGAACACCGGGGAGCTGTTTTTT. Translated: CAASDREANTGELFF.

The chain joins TRBV6-2 or TRBV6-3 to TRBJ1-6, with D maybe TRBD1 (5 bases). Trimming stripped 7 bases from V and 10 bases from J, with 23 bases between. The germline CDR1 and CDR2 sequences are MNHEY and SVGEGT. There are 16 residues in the CDR3. The CDR3 sequence: CASINPGAGIISPLHF. The CDR3 DNA reads as TGTGCCAGCATCAACCCTGGGGCGGGTATAATCTCACCCCTCCACTTT.

This rearrangement joins TRBV5-1 to TRBJ1-1, with 8 bases fitting TRBD1. Germline CDR1 reads SGHRS; CDR2 reads YFSETQ. V was clipped by 10 bases and J by 1 base; unmatched bases: 12. The CDR3 contains 15 residues. CDR3 DNA: TGCGCCTCACAGCCGGGGGGACAGGAGAACACTGAAGCTTTCTTT. Translated, it gives CASQPGGQENTEAFF.

About this clonotype: In this CDR3 the conserved last residue, phenylalanine or tryptophan, is missing, so a read error is likely. The DNA is omitted, as the CDR3 cannot be located on it reliably, and the CDR3 follows TCRdb's listing. This chain uses TRBV29-1 with TRBJ1-2; TRBD1, the table's D call, lacks a check against the DNA. With termini counted, the CDR3 has 9 amino acids. Looked up from germline, CDR1 is SQVTM and CDR2 is ANQGSEA. CDR3 sequence: CSVDGITIQ.